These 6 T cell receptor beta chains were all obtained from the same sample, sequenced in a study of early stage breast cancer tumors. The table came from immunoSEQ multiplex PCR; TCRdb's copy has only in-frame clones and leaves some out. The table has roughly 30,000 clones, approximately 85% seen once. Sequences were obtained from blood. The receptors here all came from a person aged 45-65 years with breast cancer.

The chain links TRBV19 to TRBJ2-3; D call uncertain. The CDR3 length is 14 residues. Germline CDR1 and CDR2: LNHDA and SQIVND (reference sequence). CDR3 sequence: CASARSWDTDTQYF. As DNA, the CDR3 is TGTGCGTCGGCGCGGAGTTGGGACACAGATACGCAGTATTTT.

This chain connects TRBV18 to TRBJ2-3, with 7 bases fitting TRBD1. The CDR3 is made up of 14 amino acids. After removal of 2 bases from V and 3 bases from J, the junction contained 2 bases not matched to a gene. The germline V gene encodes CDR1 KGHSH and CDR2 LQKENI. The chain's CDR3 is CASSPEQGTDTQYF. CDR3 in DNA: TGTGCCAGCTCACCAGAACAGGGGACAGATACGCAGTATTTT.

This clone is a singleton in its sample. As DNA, the CDR3 is TGTGCCAGCAGCTTAGGGGGCGGGACTGCTGGCTACACCTTC. This codes for CASSLGGGTAGYTF. The chain recombines TRBV7-9 with TRBJ1-2; D possibly corresponds to TRBD1 (5 bases). CDR3 length equals 14 residues. Germline values: CDR1 SEHNR, CDR2 FQNEAQ (reference sequence). Trimming took off 1 base at V and 7 bases at J, with 13 bases between the two ends.

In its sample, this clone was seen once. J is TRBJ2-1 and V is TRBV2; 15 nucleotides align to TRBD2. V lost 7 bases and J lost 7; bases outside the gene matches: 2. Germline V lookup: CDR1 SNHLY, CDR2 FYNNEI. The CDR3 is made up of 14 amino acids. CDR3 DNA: TGTGCCAGCACTGGGACTAGCGGGGGGAATGAGCAGTTCTTC. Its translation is CASTGTSGGNEQFF.

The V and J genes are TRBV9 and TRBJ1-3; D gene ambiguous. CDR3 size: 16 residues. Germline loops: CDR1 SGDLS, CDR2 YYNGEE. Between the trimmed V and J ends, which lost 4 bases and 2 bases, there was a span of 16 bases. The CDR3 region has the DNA TGTGCCAGCAGCCCAAACCCCATGGGTCCTGGAAACACCATATATTTT. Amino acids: CASSPNPMGPGNTIYF.

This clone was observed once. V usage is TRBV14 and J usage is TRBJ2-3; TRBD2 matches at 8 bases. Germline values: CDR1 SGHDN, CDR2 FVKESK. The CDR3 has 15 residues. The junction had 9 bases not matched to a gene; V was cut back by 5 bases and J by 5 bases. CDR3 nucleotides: TGTGCCAGCAGCGCCGGGACTAGGGTTTTAGATACGCAGTATTTT. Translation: CASSAGTRVLDTQYF.